This TCR beta chain originates from a study of T cell responses to AZD1222 COVID-19 vaccine. With respect to this clone: Its antigen remains unknown.

Sequenced by immunoSEQ multiplex PCR; TCRdb stores in-frame clones only, minus some. Altogether 66,000 or so clones are present, about four fifths being singletons, with the ten largest covering 23%. V was pared by 3 bases and J by 7 bases, with 2 bases of the junction left unmatched. The CDR3 spans 12 residues. Germline loops: CDR1 ENHRY, CDR2 SYGVKD. Study observations and caveats: Spike-specific TCR breadth and depth both grew after two AZD1222 doses. Possibly, clonal diversity was underestimated; donors were largely white British and included more females. Only five to seven individuals given AZD1222 were seropositive at baseline.

This rearrangement joins TRBV10-3 to TRBJ1-2, with 7 positions matching TRBD1. The sample was peripheral blood, taken on day 0 of MenACWY control vaccination. The receptor was isolated from an adult in good health. CDR3 protein: CAISDSGGGYTF. The CDR3 DNA sequence: TGTGCCATCAGTGACTCAGGGGGTGGCTACACCTTC.